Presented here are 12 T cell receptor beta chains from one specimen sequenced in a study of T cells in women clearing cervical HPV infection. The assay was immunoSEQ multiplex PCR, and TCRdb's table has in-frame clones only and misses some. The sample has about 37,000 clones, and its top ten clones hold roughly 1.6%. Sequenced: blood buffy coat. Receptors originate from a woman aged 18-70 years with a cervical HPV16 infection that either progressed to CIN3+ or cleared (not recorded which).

CDR3 residues: CATRGTGAEQYF. Incomplete CDR3 DNA: TGTGCCACCAGGGGGACAGGGGCCGAG. This chain links TRBV24-1 with TRBJ2-7, with 10 bases identical to TRBD1. The read gets to within 3 residues of the CDR3 end, and the germline J gene fills in the rest. V was clipped by 7 bases and J by 6 bases; unmatched bases: 2. There are 12 residues in the CDR3. CDR1 and CDR2 (germline): KGHDR, SFDVKD.

The CDR3 here is CASSPRPGQRDTDTYTF. The part of the CDR3 DNA that was read is TGTGCCAGCTCACCACGCCCGGGACAGCGAGACACAGATACC. The V gene is TRBV18, the J gene TRBJ1-2; 7 bases fit TRBD1. The DNA ends 3 residues before the CDR3 does, and the rest of the CDR3 is filled in from the germline J gene. This CDR3 region has 17 residues. CDR1 and CDR2 (germline): KGHSH, LQKENI.

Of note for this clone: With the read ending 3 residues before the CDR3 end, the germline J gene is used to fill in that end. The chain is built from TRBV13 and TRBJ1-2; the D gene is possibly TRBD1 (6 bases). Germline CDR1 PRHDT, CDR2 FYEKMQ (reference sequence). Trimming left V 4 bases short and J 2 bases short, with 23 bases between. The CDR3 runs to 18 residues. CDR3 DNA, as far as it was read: TGTGCCAGCAGCTCCGGACAGTTGAGAATGTCGTCCAACTATGGC. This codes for CASSSGQLRMSSNYG. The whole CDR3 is CASSSGQLRMSSNYGYTF.

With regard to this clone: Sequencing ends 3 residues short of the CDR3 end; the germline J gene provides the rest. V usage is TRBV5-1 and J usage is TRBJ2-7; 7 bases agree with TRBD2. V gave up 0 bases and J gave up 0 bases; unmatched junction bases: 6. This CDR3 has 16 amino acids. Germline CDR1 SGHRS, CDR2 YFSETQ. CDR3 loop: CASSLEGGSVSYEQYF. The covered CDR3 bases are TGCGCCAGCAGCTTGGAGGGCGGGAGCGTCTCCTACGAG.

The sequenced CDR3 bases are TGTGCCAAAACAGGGGGGTATCAGCCC. It encodes CAKTGGYQP. The full-length CDR3 reads as CAKTGGYQPQHF. This sequence joins TRBV19 and TRBJ1-5; 8 bases are a match to TRBD1. The observed sequence ends 3 residues before the CDR3 terminus, with the missing tail filled in from the germline J gene. J was trimmed by 5 bases and V by 10 bases; bases with no gene match: 4. This CDR3 contains 12 residues. Germline CDR1 reads LNHDA; CDR2 reads SQIVND (reference sequence). The whole variable domain, remainder taken from reference TRBV19 and TRBJ1-5, is DGGITQSPKYLFRKEGQNVTLSCEQNLNHDAMYWYRQDPGQGLRLIYYSQIVNDFQKGDIAEGYSVSREKKESFPLTVTSAQKNPTAFYLCAKTGGYQPQHFGDGTRLSIL.

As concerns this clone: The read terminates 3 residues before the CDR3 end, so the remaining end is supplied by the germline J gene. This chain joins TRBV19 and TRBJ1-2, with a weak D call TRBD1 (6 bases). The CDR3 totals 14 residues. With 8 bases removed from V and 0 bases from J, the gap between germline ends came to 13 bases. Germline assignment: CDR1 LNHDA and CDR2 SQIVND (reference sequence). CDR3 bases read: TGTGCCAGTTCCTTAGGGACACCTAACTATGGC. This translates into CASSLGTPNYG. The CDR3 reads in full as CASSLGTPNYGYTF.

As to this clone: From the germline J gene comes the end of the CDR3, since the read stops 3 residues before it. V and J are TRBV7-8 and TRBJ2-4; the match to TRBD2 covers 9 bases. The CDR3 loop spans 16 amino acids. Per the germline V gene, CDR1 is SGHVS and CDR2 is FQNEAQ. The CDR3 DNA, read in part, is TGTGCCAGCAGCCAAGGACTAGCGCGAGGTCAAGAGACT. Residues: CASSQGLARGQET. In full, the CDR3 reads CASSQGLARGQETQYF. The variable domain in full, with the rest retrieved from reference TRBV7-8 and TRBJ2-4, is GAGVSQSPRYKVAKRGQDVALRCDPISGHVSLFWYQQALGQGPEFLTYFQNEAQLDKSGLPSDRFFAERPEGSVSTLKIQRTQQEDSAVYLCASSQGLARGQETQYFGAGTRLSVL.

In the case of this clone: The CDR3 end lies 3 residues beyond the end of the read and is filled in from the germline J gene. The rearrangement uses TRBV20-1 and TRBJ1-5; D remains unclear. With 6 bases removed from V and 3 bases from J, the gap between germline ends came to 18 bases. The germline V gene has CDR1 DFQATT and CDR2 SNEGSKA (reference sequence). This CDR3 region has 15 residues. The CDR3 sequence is CSAPPGFGVNQPQHF. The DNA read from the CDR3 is TGCAGTGCCCCTCCAGGCTTCGGTGTCAATCAGCCC.

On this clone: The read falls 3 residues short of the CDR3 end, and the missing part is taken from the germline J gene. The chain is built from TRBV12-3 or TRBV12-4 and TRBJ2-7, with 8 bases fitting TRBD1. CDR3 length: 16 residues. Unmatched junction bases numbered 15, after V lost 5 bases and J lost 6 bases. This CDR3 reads CASSTDRANRIPEQYF. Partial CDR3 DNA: TGTGCCAGCAGTACGGACAGGGCGAACAGGATACCCGAG.

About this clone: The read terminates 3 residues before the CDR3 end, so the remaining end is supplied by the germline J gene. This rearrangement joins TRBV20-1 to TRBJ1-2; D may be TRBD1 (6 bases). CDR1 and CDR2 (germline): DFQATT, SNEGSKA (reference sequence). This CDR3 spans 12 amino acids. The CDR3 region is CSAKGVGETYTF. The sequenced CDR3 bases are TGCAGTGCAAAGGGGGTAGGGGAGACC.

Partial CDR3 DNA: TGTGCCAGCTCACCACGACAGGGAAGTGAG. As protein: CASSPRQGSE. The full CDR3 protein reads CASSPRQGSEQFF. The chain joins TRBV18 to TRBJ2-1; 7 bases align to TRBD1. The CDR3 end falls 3 residues outside the read, so it is completed with the germline J gene. The V gene end was trimmed by 1 base and the J gene end by 9 bases; junction bases not matched to a gene: 3. Germline CDR1 is KGHSH and CDR2 is LQKENI. The CDR3 consists of 13 residues. Full variable domain (rest looked up from reference TRBV18 and TRBJ2-1): NAGVMQNPRHLVRRRGQEARLRCSPMKGHSHVYWYRQLPEEGLKFMVYLQKENIIDESGMPKERFSAEFPKEGPSILRIQQVVRGDSAAYFCASSPRQGSEQFFGPGTRLTVL.

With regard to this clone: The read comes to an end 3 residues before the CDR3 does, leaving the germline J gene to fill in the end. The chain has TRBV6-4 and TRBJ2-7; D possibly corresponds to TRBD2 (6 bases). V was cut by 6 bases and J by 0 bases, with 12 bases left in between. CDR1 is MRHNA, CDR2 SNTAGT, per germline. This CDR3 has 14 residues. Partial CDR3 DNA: TGTGCCAGCAGCCCAACTAGCCTCTCCTACGAG. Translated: CASSPTSLSYE. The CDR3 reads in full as CASSPTSLSYEQYF.